A selection of T cell receptor beta chains follows, all from one sample in a study of T cell repertoires in cytomegalovirus infection. TCRdb redid the calling of the reads with MiXCR, one entry per CDR3 protein. Of around 450,000 distinct CDR3 sequences in the sample, roughly 12% were seen once. The sequenced sample was PBMCs. These receptors came from a human donor in good health (CMV status not recorded). Some clones in this sample may be carry-over from other donors' samples. Both conserved end residues are part of each CDR3. Fields, in order: D gene, J gene, V gene, clone size, CDR3 DNA, CDR3 protein. D genes are given only for firm matches. Only some rows state a clone size, as once, few, many or a class for expanded clones.

d_gene: TRBD1
j_gene: TRBJ1-3
v_gene: TRBV5-6
abundance: many
CDR3nt: TGTGCCAGCCATGCAGAGGGGGCGGCTGGAAACACCATATATTTT
CDR3aa: CASHAEGAAGNTIYF

d_gene: NA
j_gene: TRBJ2-1
v_gene: TRBV7-2
abundance: many
CDR3nt: TGTGCCAGCAGCTTAGTCAGGGATATCTACAATGAGCAGTTCTTC
CDR3aa: CASSLVRDIYNEQFF

d_gene: TRBD2
j_gene: TRBJ2-3
v_gene: TRBV19
abundance: NA
CDR3nt: TGTGCCAGTACCCACGGACTAGCGGGAATGTATACGCAGTATTTT
CDR3aa: CASTHGLAGMYTQYF

d_gene: NA
j_gene: TRBJ1-2
v_gene: TRBV6-5
abundance: many
CDR3nt: TGTGCCAGCAGTCTACGGCGGGAGCCCGCCACCTTC
CDR3aa: CASSLRREPATF

d_gene: NA
j_gene: TRBJ2-7
v_gene: TRBV6-5
abundance: many
CDR3nt: TGTGCCAGCAGTTACTCCGGCAGGGGTATCAACGAGCAGTACTTC
CDR3aa: CASSYSGRGINEQYF

d_gene: TRBD2
j_gene: TRBJ2-7
v_gene: TRBV18
abundance: NA
CDR3nt: TGTGCCAGCTCACCTAATGCGGGAGGCTACGAGCAGTACTTC
CDR3aa: CASSPNAGGYEQYF

d_gene: NA
j_gene: TRBJ1-1
v_gene: TRBV20-1
abundance: few
CDR3nt: TGCAGTGCTTTTGAGGTAGAGAGTAACACTGAAGCTTTCTTT
CDR3aa: CSAFEVESNTEAFF

d_gene: TRBD2
j_gene: TRBJ2-1
v_gene: TRBV27
abundance: many
CDR3nt: TGTGCCGCCAGGGCTGGCGGGAGATTCAATGAGCAGTTCTTC
CDR3aa: CAARAGGRFNEQFF

d_gene: NA
j_gene: TRBJ2-2
v_gene: TRBV5-6
abundance: many
CDR3nt: TGTGCCAGCAGCTTGATTAGCGGCACCGGGGAGCTGTTTTTT
CDR3aa: CASSLISGTGELFF

d_gene: TRBD2
j_gene: TRBJ2-3
v_gene: TRBV6-5
abundance: many
CDR3nt: TGTGCCAGCAGTCAGGGGACTAGCGGGGCTAGCACAGATACGCAGTATTTT
CDR3aa: CASSQGTSGASTDTQYF

d_gene: NA
j_gene: TRBJ1-4
v_gene: TRBV6-1
abundance: many
CDR3nt: TGTGCCAGCAGCGAAACCGGGACGTTCAGTGAAAAACTGTTTTTT
CDR3aa: CASSETGTFSEKLFF

d_gene: TRBD2
j_gene: TRBJ2-1
v_gene: TRBV5-6
abundance: once
CDR3nt: TGTGCCAGCAGCTTGGCGGGACTAGCGGGAGGGCGGTCCTACAATGAGCAGTTCTTC
CDR3aa: CASSLAGLAGGRSYNEQFF

d_gene: NA
j_gene: TRBJ2-7
v_gene: TRBV2
abundance: NA
CDR3nt: TGTGCCAGCTCCTGGGTAGCGGAGTCCTACGAGCAGTACTTC
CDR3aa: CASSWVAESYEQYF

d_gene: NA
j_gene: TRBJ2-7
v_gene: TRBV10-3
abundance: NA
CDR3nt: TGTGCCATCAGAACCGGGACGCAAAGGGACGAGCAGTACTTC
CDR3aa: CAIRTGTQRDEQYF

d_gene: NA
j_gene: TRBJ1-2
v_gene: TRBV7-9
abundance: NA
CDR3nt: TGTGCCAGCAGCTTAGGCGGCAGGGCGAATAACTATGGCTACACCTTC
CDR3aa: CASSLGGRANNYGYTF

d_gene: TRBD1
j_gene: TRBJ2-5
v_gene: TRBV7-9
abundance: many
CDR3nt: TGTGCCAGCAGCTTACTGGGACAGGTGGAAGAGACCCAGTACTTC
CDR3aa: CASSLLGQVEETQYF

d_gene: NA
j_gene: TRBJ2-2
v_gene: TRBV20-1
abundance: NA
CDR3nt: TGCAGTGCTAGAGGCCAGGGGACCGGGGAGCTGTTTTTT
CDR3aa: CSARGQGTGELFF

d_gene: TRBD1
j_gene: TRBJ1-2
v_gene: TRBV5-5
abundance: NA
CDR3nt: TGTGCCAGCAGCTCCTTTGGCATGACAGGGAACTATGGCTACACCTTC
CDR3aa: CASSSFGMTGNYGYTF

d_gene: NA
j_gene: TRBJ1-2
v_gene: TRBV5-5
abundance: many
CDR3nt: TGTGCCAGCAGCTTGGGGCCAGGGGTTAACTATGGCTACACCTTC
CDR3aa: CASSLGPGVNYGYTF

d_gene: TRBD1
j_gene: TRBJ2-1
v_gene: TRBV14
abundance: many
CDR3nt: TGTGCCAGCAGCCAAGATTGGACAGGGGCCAGCGGCAAGCAGTTCTTC
CDR3aa: CASSQDWTGASGKQFF

d_gene: TRBD2
j_gene: TRBJ2-3
v_gene: TRBV7-9
abundance: few
CDR3nt: TGTGCCAGCAGCTCGGGACTAGAAGATACGCAGTATTTT
CDR3aa: CASSSGLEDTQYF

d_gene: NA
j_gene: TRBJ2-3
v_gene: TRBV29-1
abundance: NA
CDR3nt: TGCAGCGGGGGACTCCTATTGGAGGATACGCAGTATTTT
CDR3aa: CSGGLLLEDTQYF

d_gene: NA
j_gene: TRBJ1-6
v_gene: TRBV18
abundance: few
CDR3nt: TGTGCCAGCTCACCACCCGGAGACAATTCACCCCTCCACTTT
CDR3aa: CASSPPGDNSPLHF

d_gene: NA
j_gene: TRBJ1-1
v_gene: TRBV19
abundance: many
CDR3nt: TGTGCCAGTAGTATGACAACGAGGGCTTTCTTT
CDR3aa: CASSMTTRAFF

d_gene: NA
j_gene: TRBJ1-1
v_gene: TRBV12-3/TRBV12-4
abundance: many
CDR3nt: TGTGCCAGCAGTTTAACCTGGTCAGCTTTCTTT
CDR3aa: CASSLTWSAFF

d_gene: TRBD2
j_gene: TRBJ2-7
v_gene: TRBV20-1
abundance: many
CDR3nt: TGCAGTGCCGGGGGGACTAGCGGGACGACCTACGAGCAGTACTTC
CDR3aa: CSAGGTSGTTYEQYF

d_gene: NA
j_gene: TRBJ1-1
v_gene: TRBV29-1
abundance: few
CDR3nt: TGCAGCGTTGTCCCAGGAAACACTGAAGCTTTCTTT
CDR3aa: CSVVPGNTEAFF

d_gene: TRBD2
j_gene: TRBJ2-5
v_gene: TRBV9
abundance: NA
CDR3nt: TGTGCCAGCAGCTTGGGGGTAGCGGGAACACTTCAAGAGACCCAGTACTTC
CDR3aa: CASSLGVAGTLQETQYF

d_gene: NA
j_gene: TRBJ2-7
v_gene: TRBV28
abundance: many
CDR3nt: TGTGCCAGCAGTGAAGGCCTGAGGGTTTACGAGCAGTACTTC
CDR3aa: CASSEGLRVYEQYF

d_gene: TRBD2
j_gene: TRBJ2-2
v_gene: TRBV2
abundance: many
CDR3nt: TGTGCCAGCAGCCTCCCGGGACTAGCGGGGGACACCGGGGAGCTGTTTTTT
CDR3aa: CASSLPGLAGDTGELFF

d_gene: NA
j_gene: TRBJ1-3
v_gene: TRBV2
abundance: many
CDR3nt: TGTGCCAGCAGTGAAACGGGCAGGGCGACCATATATTTT
CDR3aa: CASSETGRATIYF

d_gene: NA
j_gene: TRBJ1-1
v_gene: TRBV4-2
abundance: NA
CDR3nt: TGTGCCAGCAGCCAAAGGACAGCCATACTCATGAACACTGAAGCTTTCTTT
CDR3aa: CASSQRTAILMNTEAFF

d_gene: NA
j_gene: TRBJ2-7
v_gene: TRBV28
abundance: few
CDR3nt: TGTGCCAGCAGTTTATGGGGGAAAAGGGCCTACGAGCAGTACTTC
CDR3aa: CASSLWGKRAYEQYF

d_gene: TRBD2
j_gene: TRBJ2-3
v_gene: TRBV7-7
abundance: many
CDR3nt: TGTGCTAGCAGCCCGGGGGACTACCAGACCGATACGCAGTATTTT
CDR3aa: CASSPGDYQTDTQYF

d_gene: TRBD2
j_gene: TRBJ2-1
v_gene: TRBV6-1
abundance: NA
CDR3nt: TGTGCCAGCAGCCCGGGGGGGACCTTCTCCTACAATGAGCAGTTCTTC
CDR3aa: CASSPGGTFSYNEQFF

d_gene: NA
j_gene: TRBJ1-1
v_gene: TRBV29-1
abundance: few
CDR3nt: TGCAGCGTTGTAGGGGGTGCGAACACTGAAGCTTTCTTT
CDR3aa: CSVVGGANTEAFF

d_gene: TRBD1
j_gene: TRBJ1-4
v_gene: TRBV11-2
abundance: NA
CDR3nt: TGTGCCAGCAGCAAGGACCGGGACAGGGGAGAAAAACTGTTTTTT
CDR3aa: CASSKDRDRGEKLFF

d_gene: NA
j_gene: TRBJ2-3
v_gene: TRBV7-2
abundance: many
CDR3nt: TGTGCCAGCAGCTTATTTTCGTTCCAGAGCACAGATACGCAGTATTTT
CDR3aa: CASSLFSFQSTDTQYF

d_gene: NA
j_gene: TRBJ1-1
v_gene: TRBV5-1
abundance: many
CDR3nt: TGCGCCAGCAGCTTGGATGGGGGGAACACTGAAGCTTTCTTT
CDR3aa: CASSLDGGNTEAFF

d_gene: NA
j_gene: TRBJ2-7
v_gene: TRBV28
abundance: NA
CDR3nt: TGTGCCAGCGGTACGGCAGCACCCTACGAGCAGTACTTC
CDR3aa: CASGTAAPYEQYF